A selection of T cell receptor beta chains follows, all from one sample in a study of blood T cell repertoires in COVID-19. Data came from immunoSEQ multiplex PCR; TCRdb stores just in-frame clones and leaves some out. The sample carries hundreds of thousands of clones, 86% recorded once. Sequencing was carried out using peripheral blood. The receptors were gathered from a woman in her thirties with active or convalescent COVID-19. Each CDR3 is given with its conserved first and last residue. The D gene is left open where the match is weak.

v_call	j_call	d_call	cdr3_aa
TRBV19	TRBJ1-2	TRBD1	CASSIPKGRGQGYGYTF
TRBV19	TRBJ2-5	TRBD2	CASSPGRGEETQYF
TRBV18	TRBJ2-5	TRBD2	CASSRTRAQETQYF
TRBV30	TRBJ1-1	TRBD1	CAWSPRDRGSMNTEAFF
TRBV6-6	TRBJ2-1	.	CASRHEGAGYNEQFF
TRBV27	TRBJ1-2	.	CASSLTGQYGYTF
TRBV18	TRBJ1-2	.	CASSTGQYYGYTF
TRBV5-1	TRBJ2-3	.	CASSLRGSGGTDTQYF
TRBV6-5	TRBJ2-3	.	CASSSLGHWRTDTQYF
TRBV18	TRBJ1-4	TRBD1	CASSPNSGGTNEKLFF
TRBV2	TRBJ2-1	.	CASSLDRNNEQFF
TRBV2	TRBJ1-5	TRBD1	CASRGQGDLYSNQPQHF
TRBV19	TRBJ2-1	.	CASSIVGVDEQFF
TRBV5-4	TRBJ2-1	.	CASGENWKRNEQFF
TRBV4-1	TRBJ1-1	.	CASSQGPPSTEAFF
TRBV7-6	TRBJ1-5	TRBD1	CASSLIPGRGYVKPQHF
TRBV20-1	TRBJ2-3	TRBD2	CSASSIAGQDTQYF
TRBV10-3	TRBJ2-7	TRBD2	CAAAQPGTTYEQYF
TRBV7-2	TRBJ2-7	.	CASSTVGQYEQYF
TRBV5-1	TRBJ1-1	TRBD1	CASRGTGKITEAFF
TRBV29-1	TRBJ1-2	.	CSVENTSNYGYTF
TRBV5-8	TRBJ2-7	TRBD2	CASRPKGTSGVRQYF
TRBV19	TRBJ2-7	TRBD2	CASSMTSGPYEQYF
TRBV5-4	TRBJ2-7	TRBD2	CASSRILAGGQEQYF
TRBV5-8	TRBJ1-1	.	CASSSIIMTRGDTEAFF
TRBV5-1	TRBJ2-1	.	CASSFAAAGFLAFF
TRBV3-1/TRBV3-2	TRBJ1-6	.	CASSLGHPNSPLHF
TRBV19	TRBJ1-3	.	CASSMGSVGNTIYF
TRBV4-2	TRBJ1-1	.	CASSPNPGSAEAFF
TRBV5-4	TRBJ2-7	TRBD1	CASSLRQGLSYEQYF
TRBV30	TRBJ1-5	.	CAWSLQGSNQPQHF
TRBV19	TRBJ2-5	TRBD1	CASSRITGRGQGTQYF
TRBV6-4	TRBJ2-3	.	CARPGHDTDTQYF
TRBV7-5	TRBJ1-2	.	CVRSLLGVRDYGYTF
TRBV18	TRBJ1-1	TRBD1	CASSPTGQPNTEAFF
TRBV7-6	TRBJ1-5	.	CASSQLTENNQPQHF
TRBV7-8	TRBJ1-2	.	CASSARRQTYGYTF
TRBV2	TRBJ2-7	TRBD2	CASPGLEGSYEQYF
TRBV3-1/TRBV3-2	TRBJ2-1	TRBD2	CASSPPSGRSTHEQFF
TRBV25-1	TRBJ2-7	TRBD1	CASSEFFWDSRYEQYF
TRBV6-5	TRBJ1-6	TRBD1	CASRLGQGMSSPLHF
TRBV25-1	TRBJ2-1	TRBD2	CASSESSASGGNNEQFF
TRBV4-1	TRBJ1-2	.	CASSPGSPGGYTF
TRBV7-8	TRBJ2-7	.	CASSLLAASYEQYF
TRBV27	TRBJ1-4	.	CASSLSSEGTNEKLFF
TRBV3-1/TRBV3-2	TRBJ2-7	TRBD2	CASSRKRTSGRGVGYEQYF
TRBV6-5	TRBJ2-7	TRBD1	CASREGTGSYEQYF
TRBV5-6	TRBJ2-5	.	CASSRRGYQPAETQYF
TRBV5-1	TRBJ2-3	TRBD2	CASSLMAGEGTDTQYF
TRBV29-1	TRBJ2-5	TRBD1	CSVERTGRVETQYF
TRBV6-1	TRBJ2-5	.	CASSERDSETQYF
TRBV3-1/TRBV3-2	TRBJ2-1	.	CASTSRVALGSRSPNEQFF
TRBV27	TRBJ2-7	TRBD2	CASSLSREGGNYEQYF
TRBV11-2	TRBJ2-3	TRBD2	CASRSHGGDTQYF
TRBV20-1	TRBJ2-5	.	CSASDRAGSQETQYF
TRBV5-1	TRBJ2-5	.	CASSLAAGVQETQYF
TRBV10-3	TRBJ1-2	TRBD1	CAITESGQGNYGYTF
TRBV5-1	TRBJ1-4	TRBD1	CASSLQGQSNEKLFF